The 23 T cell receptor beta chains listed next were all sequenced from one sample in a study of T cell responses to AZD1222 COVID-19 vaccine. Assay used: immunoSEQ multiplex PCR; TCRdb lists only in-frame clones, some missing. Of about 97,000 clones listed, roughly 84% are singletons. The sequencing used peripheral blood, collected on day 0 of AZD1222 vaccination. These receptors were obtained from an adult in good health.

The rearrangement uses TRBV29-1 and TRBJ1-2; TRBD1 is a possible D gene (6 bases). This CDR3 has 12 residues. CDR1 is SQVTM, CDR2 ANQGSEA, per germline. The germline V and J ends were trimmed by 6 bases and 4 bases, with 12 bases remaining between them. DNA of the CDR3: TGCAGCGTCGCCAGGGGCCCCTATGGCTACACCTTC. Translating it yields CSVARGPYGYTF. The full variable domain, rest sourced from reference TRBV29-1 and TRBJ1-2, is SAVISQKPSRDICQRGTSLTIQCQVDSQVTMMFWYRQQPGQSLTLIATANQGSEATYESGFVIDKFPISRPNLTFSTLTVSNMSPEDSSIYLCSVARGPYGYTFGSGTRLTVV.

The chain employs TRBV9 and TRBJ1-3; D remains ambiguous. Germline V CDR1 and CDR2: SGDLS, YYNGEE. Trimming shortened V by 3 bases and J by 0 bases, and 7 bases separated the two germline ends. CDR3 length: 14 amino acids. The CDR3 protein is CASSGSFSGNTIYF. Here the CDR3 DNA reads TGTGCCAGCAGCGGGAGCTTCTCTGGAAACACCATATATTTT.

The chain links TRBV2 to TRBJ2-7, with no clear D. V was cut by 7 bases and J by 6 bases, with 13 bases left in between. Per the germline V gene, CDR1 is SNHLY and CDR2 is FYNNEI. The CDR3 has 12 amino acids. The CDR3 DNA sequence: TGTGCCAGCACCATGGGCACCCTCGAGCAGTACTTC. It specifies CASTMGTLEQYF.

The genes are TRBV4-2 and TRBJ2-3; weak D call: TRBD1 (6 bases). CDR1 is LGHNA and CDR2 is YNFKEQ in the germline V gene. This CDR3 is built from 16 residues. Trimming shortened V by 0 bases and J by 2 bases, and 12 bases separated the two germline ends. The CDR3 DNA follows: TGTGCCAGCAGCCAAGATGAAGGGGGACACACAGATACGCAGTATTTT. Translating it yields CASSQDEGGHTDTQYF.

This chain links TRBV24-1 with TRBJ1-2; 10 nucleotides agree with TRBD1. V lost 4 bases to trimming and J lost 4 bases; unmatched junction nucleotides: 14. CDR3 length: 18 residues. Germline loops: CDR1 KGHDR, CDR2 SFDVKD. CDR3 region: CATSEGTGTGAYGYGYTF. CDR3 bases: TGTGCCACCAGTGAGGGAACCGGGACAGGGGCTTACGGCTATGGCTACACCTTC.

The rearrangement joins TRBV9 to TRBJ2-3, with D perhaps TRBD2 (5 bases). Germline loops: CDR1 SGDLS, CDR2 YYNGEE. CDR3 length: 14 amino acids. V was clipped by 4 bases and J by 6 bases, with 15 bases between them. As DNA, the CDR3 is TGTGCCAGCAGCCCTCAGCCAAGGGAGGATACGCAGTATTTT. It encodes CASSPQPREDTQYF.

This clone was picked up one time. The chain uses TRBV29-1 and TRBJ1-3; D is unclear. The CDR3 is 12 residues long. CDR1 is SQVTM and CDR2 is ANQGSEA in the germline V gene. V was shortened by 7 bases and J by 2 bases, with 9 bases between the two germline ends. CDR3 DNA sequence: TGCAGCGGGAAGAAGGCTGGAAACACCATATATTTT. Translating gives CSGKKAGNTIYF.

The chain employs TRBV19 and TRBJ1-6; TRBD1 aligns across 11 bases. CDR3 length: 14 amino acids. J gave up 10 bases and V 3 bases, and 2 bases lay outside the gene matches. Germline lookup yields CDR1 LNHDA and CDR2 SQIVND (reference sequence). The CDR3 sequence is CASSMGQGGSPLHF. The CDR3, as DNA: TGTGCCAGTAGTATGGGACAGGGGGGCTCACCCCTCCACTTT.

The V and J genes are TRBV10-3 and TRBJ1-3; D uncertain. CDR1 and CDR2 from the germline V gene are ENHRY and SYGVKD. Trimming took 8 bases from V and 4 from J, leaving 6 bases between them. The CDR3 extends over 11 amino acids. The DNA for the CDR3 is TGTGCCATCGACCGGGGAAACACCATATATTTT. This translates into CAIDRGNTIYF.

J is TRBJ2-2 and V is TRBV5-1, with D unresolved. The CDR3 has 13 residues. The V end lost 0 bases, the J end lost 1 base, and 1 base lay between the germline ends. The V gene's germline CDR1 is SGHRS and CDR2 YFSETQ. CDR3 amino acids: CASSLGNTGELFF. The CDR3 DNA is TGCGCCAGCAGCTTGGGGAACACCGGGGAGCTGTTTTTT.

V is TRBV24-1 and J is TRBJ1-2; TRBD1 is a possible D gene (5 bases). CDR1 and CDR2 (germline): KGHDR, SFDVKD. V gave up 6 bases and J gave up 6 bases, with 13 bases separating them. The CDR3 contains 13 residues. The CDR3 sequence is CATSLAGNHGYTF. DNA of the CDR3: TGTGCCACCAGTCTGGCAGGGAATCATGGCTACACCTTC.

The rearrangement links TRBV24-1 to TRBJ1-2; D possibly corresponds to TRBD1 (5 bases). Deletions cut 5 bases from V and 5 bases from J, with 11 bases between. The length of the CDR3 is 13 residues. Germline-derived CDR1 and CDR2 are KGHDR and SFDVKD. This CDR3 is CATSGAGRYGYTF. The CDR3 coding sequence is TGTGCCACCAGTGGAGCAGGGCGGTATGGCTACACCTTC.

The chain uses TRBV19 and TRBJ1-2; D is unclear. Trimming shortened V by 3 bases and J by 3 bases, and 8 bases separated the two germline ends. The germline V gene has CDR1 LNHDA and CDR2 SQIVND (reference sequence). The CDR3 is made up of 13 amino acids. Here the CDR3 DNA reads TGTGCCAGTAGTATGTCGGCAGACTATGGCTACACCTTC. Protein: CASSMSADYGYTF.

In DNA, the CDR3 is TGTGCCAGCAGCGAACAAGAGACCCAGTACTTC. It encodes CASSEQETQYF. This chain links TRBV5-6 with TRBJ2-5; D unresolved. The CDR3 has 11 amino acids. The V gene lost 4 bases and the J gene lost 2 bases, with 3 bases spanning the gap. The germline CDR1 and CDR2 sequences are SGHDT and YYEEEE. Complete variable domain (other parts from reference TRBV5-6 and TRBJ2-5): DAGVTQSPTHLIKTRGQQVTLRCSPKSGHDTVSWYQQALGQGPQFIFQYYEEEERQRGNFPDRFSGHQFPNYSSELNVNALLLGDSALYLCASSEQETQYFGPGTRLLVL.

This clone was detected once. The DNA of the CDR3 is TGCGCCAGCAGCTTGGGAAAAAAAACCTCTGGAAACACCATATATTTT. As protein: CASSLGKKTSGNTIYF. The rearrangement uses TRBV5-1 and TRBJ1-3; D not certain. Germline assignment: CDR1 SGHRS and CDR2 YFSETQ. CDR3 size: 16 residues. V was trimmed by 0 bases and J by 0 bases, leaving 10 bases between them.

The chain is built from TRBV7-2 and TRBJ1-6; D possibly corresponds to TRBD1 (5 bases). The ends were cut back, 1 base at V and 1 base at J, with 8 bases in the middle. CDR1 and CDR2 from the germline V gene are SGHTA and FQGNSA. The length of the CDR3 is 16 residues. CDR3 nucleotide sequence: TGTGCCAGCAGCTTAGGTCAGGGTTCCTATAATTCACCCCTCCACTTT. Its translation is CASSLGQGSYNSPLHF.

Of note for this clone: Other DNA sequences from this sample encode an identical CDR3 as well. This sequence joins TRBV7-2 and TRBJ2-5; 7 positions agree with TRBD2. CDR3 length equals 14 residues. Germline-derived CDR1 and CDR2 are SGHTA and FQGNSA. Trimming took 5 bases from V and 2 from J; bases not matched to a gene: 5. The CDR3 nucleotides are TGTGCCAGCAGCCTGGGGGGGTATCAAGAGACCCAGTACTTC. It specifies CASSLGGYQETQYF.

The rearrangement links TRBV10-1 to TRBJ2-7, with 10 bases identical to TRBD1. CDR3 size: 17 residues. Germline assignment: CDR1 WNHNN and CDR2 SYGVQD (reference sequence). V shed 0 bases, J shed 3 bases, and the junction held 8 bases outside the gene matches. The CDR3 loop reads CASSESLWDRGNYEQYF. CDR3 coding DNA: TGCGCCAGCAGTGAGTCATTGTGGGACAGGGGAAACTACGAGCAGTACTTC.

The chain combines TRBV7-2 with TRBJ1-2; D gene unclear. Per germline, CDR1 SGHTA and CDR2 FQGNSA. V lost 7 bases and J 4 bases, leaving 16 bases between the germline ends. This CDR3 has 14 residues. The CDR3 nucleotides read TGTGCCAGCACCCCGCGCCGGGGTCCCTATGGCTACACCTTC. Amino acids: CASTPRRGPYGYTF.

This chain uses TRBV6-5 with TRBJ1-5; D unclear. Trimming pared 10 bases from V and 6 bases from J, leaving 19 bases between. Germline-derived CDR1 and CDR2 are MNHEY and SVGAGI. The CDR3 consists of 14 residues. For the CDR3, the DNA is TGTGCCACCCGGGAAGGACGGCAGAGTCAGCCCCAGCATTTT. Amino acid sequence: CATREGRQSQPQHF.

The chain uses TRBV28 and TRBJ2-4; TRBD1 aligns across 10 bases. From germline, CDR1 is MDHEN and CDR2 SYDVKM. The CDR3 contains 13 residues. J gave up 8 bases and V 6 bases, and 4 bases lay outside the gene matches. The CDR3 protein is CASRGQGTHIQYF. The CDR3 DNA is TGTGCCAGCAGGGGACAGGGGACCCACATTCAGTACTTC.

The chain combines TRBV19 with TRBJ1-5; possible D gene TRBD1, 5 bases. CDR1 is LNHDA, CDR2 SQIVND, per germline (reference sequence). V was shortened by 5 bases and J by 3 bases, with 11 bases between the two germline ends. CDR3 size: 14 residues. The chain's CDR3 is CASSRFRDNQPQHF. The CDR3 nucleotides are TGTGCCAGTAGTCGTTTCAGGGACAATCAGCCCCAGCATTTT.

The V and J genes are TRBV28 and TRBJ2-7; 9 bases map to TRBD1. The V gene end was trimmed by 4 bases and the J gene end by 11 bases; junction bases not matched to a gene: 15. Germline V gene lookup returns CDR1 MDHEN and CDR2 SYDVKM. The CDR3 covers 15 residues. CDR3 nucleotides: TGTGCCAGCAGTTCCCGGGACAGGGTATTGTTCGCTGAGTACTTC. Its translation is CASSSRDRVLFAEYF.